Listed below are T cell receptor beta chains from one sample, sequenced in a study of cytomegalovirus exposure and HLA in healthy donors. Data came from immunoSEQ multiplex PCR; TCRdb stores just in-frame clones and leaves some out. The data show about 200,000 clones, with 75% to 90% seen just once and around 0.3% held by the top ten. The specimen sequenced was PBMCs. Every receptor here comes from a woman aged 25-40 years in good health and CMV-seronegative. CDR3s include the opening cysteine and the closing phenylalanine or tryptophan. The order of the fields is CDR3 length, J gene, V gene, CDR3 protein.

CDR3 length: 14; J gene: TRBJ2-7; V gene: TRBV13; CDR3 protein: CASSRDRRPYEQYF
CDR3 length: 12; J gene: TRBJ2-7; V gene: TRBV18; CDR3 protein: CASSPPSLEQYF
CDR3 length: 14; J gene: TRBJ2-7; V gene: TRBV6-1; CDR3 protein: CASQLAGVSYEQYF
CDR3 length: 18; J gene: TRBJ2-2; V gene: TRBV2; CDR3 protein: CASSDPSRTGANTGELFF
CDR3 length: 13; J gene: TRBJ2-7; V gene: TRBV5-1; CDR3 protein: CASSLTGAHEQYF
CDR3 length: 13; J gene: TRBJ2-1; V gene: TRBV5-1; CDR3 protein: CASSSAQGHEQFF
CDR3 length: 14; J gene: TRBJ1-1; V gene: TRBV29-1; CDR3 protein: CSAAGTGLGQEAFF
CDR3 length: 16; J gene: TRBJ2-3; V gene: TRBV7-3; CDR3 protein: CASSLQQGLGTDTQYF
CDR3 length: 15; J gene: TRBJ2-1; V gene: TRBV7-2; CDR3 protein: CASSTGLAGSNEQFF
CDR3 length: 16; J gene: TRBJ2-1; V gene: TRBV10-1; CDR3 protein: CASSESGGGMYNEQFF
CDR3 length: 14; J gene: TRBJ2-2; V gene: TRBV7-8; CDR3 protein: CASSPTRSTGELFF
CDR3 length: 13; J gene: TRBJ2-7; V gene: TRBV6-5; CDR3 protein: CASSPFIGNEQYF
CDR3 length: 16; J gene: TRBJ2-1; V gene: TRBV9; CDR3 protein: CASSVAESSRYNEQFF
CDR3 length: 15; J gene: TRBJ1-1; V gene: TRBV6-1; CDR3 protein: CASRPRQGWDTEAFF
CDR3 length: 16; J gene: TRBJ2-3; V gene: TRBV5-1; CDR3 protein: CASSFEGGGSTDTQYF
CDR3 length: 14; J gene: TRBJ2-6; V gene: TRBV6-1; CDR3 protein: CASSSGSGANVLTF
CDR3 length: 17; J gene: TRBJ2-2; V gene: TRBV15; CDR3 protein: CATSRDEAGGYTGELFF
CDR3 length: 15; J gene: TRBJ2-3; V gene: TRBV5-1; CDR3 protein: CASSSERGDGDTQYF
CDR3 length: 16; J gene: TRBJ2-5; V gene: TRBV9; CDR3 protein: CASSSPTGGGGETQYF
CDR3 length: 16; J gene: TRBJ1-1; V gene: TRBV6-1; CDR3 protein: CASSEHGVIGNPEAFF
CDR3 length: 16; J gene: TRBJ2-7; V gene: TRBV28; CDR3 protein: CASSLGGGGALGEQYF
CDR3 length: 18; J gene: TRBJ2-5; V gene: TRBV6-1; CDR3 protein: CASSEVGLAGGRRETQYF
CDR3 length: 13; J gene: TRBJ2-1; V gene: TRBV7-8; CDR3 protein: CASSSTGTGEQFF
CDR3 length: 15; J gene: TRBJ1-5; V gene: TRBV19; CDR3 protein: CASTGQGYSNQPQHF
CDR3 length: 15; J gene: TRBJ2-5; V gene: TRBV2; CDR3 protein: CASSVPGTFVKTQYF
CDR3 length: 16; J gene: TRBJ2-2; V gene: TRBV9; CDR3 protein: CASSVGQGVDTGELFF
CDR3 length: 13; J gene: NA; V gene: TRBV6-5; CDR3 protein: CASSYPGSYEQYF
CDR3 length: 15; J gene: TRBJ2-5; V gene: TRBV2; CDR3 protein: CASSDRGGAGETQYF
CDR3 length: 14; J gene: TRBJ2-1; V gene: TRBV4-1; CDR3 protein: CASSQEGGAGEQFF
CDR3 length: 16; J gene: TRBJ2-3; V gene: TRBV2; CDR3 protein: CASSTSAGYNLDTQYF
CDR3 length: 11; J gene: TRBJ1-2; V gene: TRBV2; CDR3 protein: CASRREYGYTF
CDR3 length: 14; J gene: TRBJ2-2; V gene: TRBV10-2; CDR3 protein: CASSVTTKAGELFF
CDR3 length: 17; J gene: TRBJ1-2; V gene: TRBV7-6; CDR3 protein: CASSIGTGAYLNYGYTF
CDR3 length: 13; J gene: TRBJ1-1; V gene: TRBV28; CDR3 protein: CASSFLGKGEAFF
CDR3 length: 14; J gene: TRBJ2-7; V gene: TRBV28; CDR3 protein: CASIIWLAEVEQYF
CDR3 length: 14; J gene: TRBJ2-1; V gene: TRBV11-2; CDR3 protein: CASRLAGTYNEQFF
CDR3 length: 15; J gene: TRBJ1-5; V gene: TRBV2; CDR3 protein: CASSRWGGSNQPQHF
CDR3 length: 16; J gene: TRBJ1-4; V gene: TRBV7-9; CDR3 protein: CASSLAMGGKSEKLFF
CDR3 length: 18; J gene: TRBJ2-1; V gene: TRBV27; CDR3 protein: CASSPTRAGPLGSNEQFF
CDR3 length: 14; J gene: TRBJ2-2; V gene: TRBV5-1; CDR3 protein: CASTYTGKPGELFF
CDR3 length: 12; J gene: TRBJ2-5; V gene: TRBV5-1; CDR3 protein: CASSSTQETQYF
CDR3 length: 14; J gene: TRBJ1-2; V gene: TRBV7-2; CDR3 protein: CASSLETANYGYTF